The clone carrying this T cell receptor (beta chain) was found many times. The data derive from a study of naive and memory T cell subsets. Amplification of ligated cDNA took four PCR rounds with SP2 and nested alpha and beta constant primers. TCRdb redid the calling of the UMI-ligation and nested PCR reads with MiXCR, one entry per CDR3 protein. Of more than 30,000 distinct CDR3 sequences in the sample, more than 9.5% were seen once. Per the germline V gene, CDR1 is SGHTA and CDR2 is FQGTGA. V gave up 1 base and J gave up 2 bases; unmatched junction bases: 7. This CDR3 contains 17 residues. The treatment is: skin biopsy from PPD injection site in Mantoux-positive individual. A UMI-containing oligonucleotide was joined by 3' ligation to the TCR cDNA template.

The receptor's source is an adult in good health. The source was skin, collected from a tuberculin skin test site. The chain carries TRBV7-3 and TRBJ2-1, with TRBD1 matching over 8 bases. The CDR3 DNA sequence: TGTGCCAGCAGCTTAAATCCCGGACAGGGCCCCTACAATGAGCAGTTCTTC. This gives the protein CASSLNPGQGPYNEQFF.